The source of this T cell receptor (beta chain) is a study of blood T cell repertoires in COVID-19. Original data processing: By means of reference gene primer amplification, nucleated cell counts were estimated. Sequenced by immunoSEQ multiplex PCR; TCRdb stores in-frame clones only, minus some. Clone size and the V and J calls come from that table; the DNA yielded D and trimming. Of 100,000 to 110,000 clones listed, about 83% were seen once; the top ten hold about 13%. This CDR3 has 15 residues. Germline-derived CDR1 and CDR2 are KGHSH and LQKENI. With 4 bases removed from V and 0 bases from J, the gap between germline ends came to 10 bases.

The sample consisted of peripheral blood. The rearrangement joins TRBV18 to TRBJ1-5; a weak D match, TRBD1 (5 bases). This receptor was obtained from a human donor in a cohort sampled during active COVID-19. The CDR3 nucleotides read TGTGCCAGCTCACGTGACAGCGCTAGCAATCAGCCCCAGCATTTT. It encodes CASSRDSASNQPQHF.